There are a few counts of the clone carrying this T cell receptor (beta chain). Its antigen is not identified. Tagging with unique molecular identifiers was a feature of the TCR beta cDNA libraries. cDNA molecules numbering 400,000 to 550,000 came from approximately 0.91 to 9.4 million T cells. Each CDR3 protein gets one entry after TCRdb re-called the PCR reads with MiXCR. Of hundreds of thousands of distinct CDR3 sequences detected, roughly 50% appear once; the ten largest clones hold roughly 4.4%. This sample was included in a study of post-analysis software for immune sequencing data. Germline CDR1 and CDR2: ENHRY and SYGVKD. The CDR3 runs 17 residues. V was pared by 3 bases and J by 7 bases, with 17 bases of the junction left unmatched. Findings and caveats of the study: Significantly lower normalized Chao1 diversity was found in patients with multiple sclerosis relative to controls. In patients, about 5 TRBV segments were more frequent than in controls, with TRBV5-6, TRBV5-1 and TRBV20-1 among them.

The V gene is TRBV10-3, the J gene TRBJ2-7, with 8 bases that match TRBD2. This TCR came from a girl between 10 and 17 years old with multiple sclerosis. The material sequenced was blood. As DNA, the CDR3 is TGTGCCATCAGTGACTACTATAGCGGGACCCTAACCCTTGAGCAGTACTTC. Amino acid sequence: CAISDYYSGTLTLEQYF.